This T cell receptor beta chain was captured by sequencing in a study of T cells in Graves' hyperthyroidism and ophthalmopathy. Template material for amplifying TCR beta CDR3 regions consisted of RNA transcripts. RT-PCR in the first round (using the HTBI primer set) targeted the TCR CDR3. From the multiplex PCR reads, TCRdb called clonotypes with MiXCR, one entry per CDR3 protein. The sample lists approximately 360,000 distinct CDR3 sequences; 25% were seen once. Germline CDR1 and CDR2: SGHAT and FQNNGV. V was cut by 0 bases and J by 2 bases, with 11 bases left in between. This CDR3 region has 15 residues. This clonotype has only a few counts.

This receptor was taken from a man aged 50 to 60 with Graves' hyperthyroidism. V gene TRBV11-2 combines with J gene TRBJ2-7; D might be TRBD2 (5 bases). The sequenced sample was blood. CDR3 nucleotide sequence: TGTGCCAGCAGCTTAGATCGGGGTCCTACCTACGAGCAGTACTTC. It codes for CASSLDRGPTYEQYF.